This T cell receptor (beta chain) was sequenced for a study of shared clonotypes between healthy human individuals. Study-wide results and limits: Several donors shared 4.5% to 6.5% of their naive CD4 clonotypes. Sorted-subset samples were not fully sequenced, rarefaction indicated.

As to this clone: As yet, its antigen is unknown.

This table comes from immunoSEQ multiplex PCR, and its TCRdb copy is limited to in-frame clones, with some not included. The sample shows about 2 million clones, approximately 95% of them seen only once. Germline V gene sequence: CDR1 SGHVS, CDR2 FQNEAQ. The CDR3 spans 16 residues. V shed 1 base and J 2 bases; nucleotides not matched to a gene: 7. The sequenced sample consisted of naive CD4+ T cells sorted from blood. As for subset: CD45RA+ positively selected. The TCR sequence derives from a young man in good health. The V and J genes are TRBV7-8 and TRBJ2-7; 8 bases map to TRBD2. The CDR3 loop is CASSLVYWREAYEQYF. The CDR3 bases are TGTGCCAGCAGCTTAGTATACTGGCGGGAGGCCTACGAGCAGTACTTC.